This section outlines one T cell receptor beta chain sequence together with its context. The antigen is not known. The study ran its PCR with 60 Vbeta and 13 Jbeta primers. The protocol was immunoSEQ multiplex PCR, while the TCRdb copy is restricted to in-frame clones and leaves out a portion. The sample yields around 120,000 clones, approximately 80% seen once. Sampled while nominally healthy, donors likely had unrecorded immune exposures. The data were taken from a study of cytomegalovirus exposure and HLA in healthy donors. Germline V CDR1 and CDR2: SNHLY, FYNNEI. CDR3 length: 14 amino acids. Trimming left V 7 bases short and J 9 bases short, with 18 bases between. The study's findings and limits: Later on, an analysis showed TCR association rates differing by HLA locus, with DRB1 the most and HLA-C the fewest. TCR beta V- and J-gene trimming was later associated with a missense DCLRE1C variant.

This chain uses TRBV2 with TRBJ1-4; maybe TRBD1 (6 bases). Sequencing was done on a sample of PBMCs. The source of this sequence is a man aged 45-65 years in good health and CMV-seropositive. The CDR3 protein is CASIRGGPRQKLFF. CDR3 nucleotide sequence: TGTGCCAGCATCCGCGGGGGCCCCCGGCAAAAACTGTTTTTT.